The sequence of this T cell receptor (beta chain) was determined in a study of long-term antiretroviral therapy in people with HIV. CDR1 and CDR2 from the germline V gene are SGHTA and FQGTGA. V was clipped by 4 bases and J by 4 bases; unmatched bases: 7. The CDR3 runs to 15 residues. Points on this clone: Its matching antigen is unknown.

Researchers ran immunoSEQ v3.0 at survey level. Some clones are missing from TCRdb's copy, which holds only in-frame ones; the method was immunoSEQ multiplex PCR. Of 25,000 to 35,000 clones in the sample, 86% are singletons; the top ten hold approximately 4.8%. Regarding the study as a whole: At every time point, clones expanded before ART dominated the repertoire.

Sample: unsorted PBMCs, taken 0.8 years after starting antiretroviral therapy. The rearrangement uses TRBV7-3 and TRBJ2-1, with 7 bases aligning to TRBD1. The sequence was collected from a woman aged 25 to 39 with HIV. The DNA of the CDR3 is TGTGCCAGCAGCTCCCAGGCGACAGGGTACAATGAGCAGTTCTTC. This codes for CASSSQATGYNEQFF.